Here is one TCR beta chain with its context. Its antigen is currently unknown. Germline CDR1 SEHNR, CDR2 FQNEAQ (reference sequence). The CDR3 runs 15 residues. Both 60 Vbeta primers and 13 Jbeta primers went into the PCR. Using immunoSEQ multiplex PCR, the repertoire was profiled, and TCRdb retains in-frame clones only, with some absent. Of 140,000 to 150,000 clones listed, approximately 80% were seen once; the top ten hold around a tenth. This record belongs to a study of cytomegalovirus exposure and HLA in healthy donors. Study observations and caveats: Within the data, a cluster of highly shared sequence variants was likely a sequencing artifact. Available immune exposure information covered CMV serostatus only. Later work found most CMV-associated TCR beta chains apparently HLA-restricted. Reports showed the classifier diagnosing cytomegalovirus status with high specificity and sensitivity.

The chain uses TRBV7-9 and TRBJ2-5; 10 positions agree with TRBD2. The DNA end is a closer match to TRBJ2-7, so the J assignment may be wrong. The receptor was derived from a woman in her sixties or seventies in good health and CMV-seropositive. The sequenced material came from PBMCs. In DNA form, the CDR3 reads TGTGCCAGCAGCCCCCGGGGGCCTAGCGGGGGCGAGCAGTACTTC. Translation: CASSPRGPSGGEQYF.